The subject of this entry is one T cell receptor (beta chain). Its matching antigen is unknown. These data belong to a study of shared clonotypes between healthy human individuals. Study-level points and caveats: Researchers found naive subsets generally carried larger estimated richness than memory subsets.

In the original workflow: ImmunoSEQ output lacked quality scores and full-length reads, limiting matched filtering. Data came from immunoSEQ multiplex PCR; TCRdb stores just in-frame clones and leaves some out. The V and J calls and clone size are taken from that table; D and trimming were inferred from the DNA. The data hold roughly 1,500,000 clones, with just under 99% observed a single time. The CDR3 contains 16 residues. J was trimmed by 5 bases and V by 2 bases; bases with no gene match: 11. Germline V gene sequence: CDR1 SGDLS, CDR2 YYNGEE. It was into CD45RA+ naive and CD45RA-negative memory subsets that the CD4+ cells were split.

This receptor was identified in a man younger than 40 in good health. Sequenced sample: naive CD4+ T cells sorted from blood. Subset given: CD45RA+ positively selected. The chain carries TRBV9 and TRBJ2-7, with 9 bases aligning to TRBD1. For the CDR3, the DNA is TGTGCCAGCAGCGTGCTACAGGGGGCGCTTGGCCACGAGCAGTACTTC. It specifies CASSVLQGALGHEQYF.